This T cell receptor beta chain is drawn from a study of T cells in Graves' hyperthyroidism and ophthalmopathy (dated by TCRdb to 2018 to 2020). About the full investigation: Peripheral blood samples were taken at initial diagnosis, before any treatment was given. In addition, the study compared T-cell repertoires in thyroid tissue and in blood from several Graves' hyperthyroidism patients. To identify TCR V-J signatures that set the groups apart, the researchers used a discovery cohort of about a hundred patients, made up of around 42 with Graves' ophthalmopathy and 57 with stable Graves' hyperthyroidism. The 90 to 100 discovery patients were randomly split 7:3 into training and test sets. The paper describes TCR Vbeta CDR3 sequencing of fewer than 150 peripheral blood samples, made up of 40 to 45 ophthalmopathy patients, 70 to 75 hyperthyroidism patients and 17 progressor patients. Once sampling was done, hyperthyroidism patients were given methimazole at a starting dose of 30 mg daily, whereas ophthalmopathy patients were given high-dose intravenous methylprednisolone. Whether ophthalmopathy could be predicted prospectively was tested in an independent validation cohort made up of 18 to 20 hyperthyroidism patients plus 17 patients who later progressed to ophthalmopathy. Summary of the overall study and its limitations: Sample size was not statistically predetermined, and investigators were not blinded to group allocation. In validation, progression to ophthalmopathy was predicted by the model with 70.59% sensitivity and around 76% specificity, a median of 6.5 months before onset. Most expanded thyroid clonotypes (frequency above 0.001) were also detected in blood, suggesting blood repertoires may reflect thyroid immune responses. A model built on a 13 V-J signature distinguished ophthalmopathy from stable hyperthyroidism, reaching about 88% sensitivity and 81.08% specificity in cross-validation and 80%/75% in testing.

TCR beta CDR3 regions were amplified from RNA transcripts. The TCR CDR3 was subjected to a first round of RT-PCR using the HTBI primer set and the Qiagen OneStep RT-PCR kit. Libraries were constructed in a second round of multiplex PCR, after which size selection and purification were carried out. Libraries were sequenced paired-end with 100 bp reads on an Illumina HiSeq2000. The original methods were these. SOAPnuke was used to process the raw data, with reads discarded if the reads contained adapters or uncalled bases, had a mean Phred below 15, or lacked an exact constant-primer or identifier match. COPE v1.2.5 was used to merge the high-quality paired reads, and each unique nucleotide sequence was defined as a clonotype. MiTCR v1.1 was used to align the clonotypes against IMGT TRBV, TRBD and TRBJ reference segments. Analysis was restricted to V-J combinations with a frequency above 0.0001, which covered roughly 99% of repertoires. The TCS score was defined as F50 (clonal expansion) divided by E x V (chaos), with BLOSUM62-based TCRdist calculated between CDR3 peptides within each V-J. Welch's t-statistics and random forest reduced around 550 V-J features to 13, which were used in a naive Bayes classifier (R e1071). TCRdb trimmed public reads at Q25 via fastp, called clones via MiXCR and kept in-frame beta chains. For every CDR3 protein sequence, its rows merge into one entry that carries the most common genes and DNA. TCRdb, not the authors, supplied the V and J calls. This sample gives around 490,000 distinct CDR3 sequences in total; around 20% of them show up just once. The ten largest clones take up 45% to 50% of the sample.

Ophthalmopathy patients had moderately to severely active disease, with a Clinical Activity Score of 3 or more, a NOSPECS grade of 4 or more, and a disease duration of less than 3 months. Any patient with an uncontrolled infection, another autoimmune disease, pregnancy or lactation was excluded. Diagnoses relied on clinical symptoms, serum thyroxine and TRAb, thyroid ultrasound and orbital computed tomography. PBMCs were separated from under 12 ml of fresh peripheral blood using Ficoll-Paque density gradient centrifugation. Total RNA was extracted using Trizol reagent, and RNA quality was assessed on an Agilent 2100 Bioanalyzer. Concerning this clonotype itself: The specificity of this receptor is unknown. No base quality values were provided; no much bigger clone lies one nucleotide off.

The sequence was obtained from a middle-aged man with Graves' ophthalmopathy. The specimen was blood.

The CDR3 corresponds to CASSQSHSGSRSDEQFF. Read as DNA, the sequence is TGTGCCAGCAGCCAGTCCCATAGCGGGAGCCGGTCCGATGAGCAGTTCTTC. The sequence joins TRBV3-1 to TRBJ2-1, with 9 bases in between that match TRBD2. Clipping removes 3 bases from V and 8 bases from J, with 14 as the unmatched junction base count. Counted from cysteine to phenylalanine, this CDR3 has 17 amino acids. Just the 51-base CDR3 DNA is kept, in frame starting at base 1. Sequences LGHDT (CDR1) and YNNKEL (CDR2) are obtained from the germline V gene (reference sequence).